This T cell receptor (beta chain) was profiled in a study of T cell changes during pregnancy in multiple sclerosis. The CDR3 has 13 amino acids. CDR1 and CDR2 (germline): MNHEY, SMNVEV (reference sequence). Trimming cost V 4 bases and J 4 bases; bases outside gene matches: 4. Using immunoSEQ multiplex PCR, the repertoire was profiled, and TCRdb retains in-frame clones only, with some absent. Of roughly 40,000 clones in the sample, approximately 92% were seen once. Sequences were derived from CD4+ T cells from peripheral blood mononuclear cells, sampled in the third trimester of pregnancy. The sequence was collected from a female donor with multiple sclerosis, enrolled in a pregnancy study. J is TRBJ2-7 and V is TRBV27; 7 bases match TRBD1. This chain's CDR3 is CASSSPGGYEQYF. The CDR3 region has the DNA TGTGCCAGCAGTTCCCCAGGGGGATACGAGCAGTACTTC.